This T cell receptor beta chain was sequenced during a study of blood T cell repertoires in COVID-19. Study in general: Some COVID-19 samples were acute and others convalescent; all came from the United States, Italy and Spain. From T cells, B-cell-depleted T cells, or PBMCs came the material, which was cDNA or gDNA.

Assignment of participants to cohorts was predicated upon participant-reported clinical history. Trimming left V 5 bases short and J 4 bases short, with 15 bases between. CDR1 and CDR2 (germline): SGHDT, YYEEEE. The CDR3 extends over 14 amino acids. This clone was detected once. As originally analysed: Amplification of reference gene primers was used by the study to estimate nucleated cell counts. Libraries were prepared by immunoSEQ multiplex PCR; TCRdb keeps only in-frame clonotypes and omits some of them. That table supplies the V and J calls and clone size; D and trimming were determined from the DNA. The sample gives about 220,000 clones, roughly 88% of which show up once; roughly 15% is in the top ten.

Sequenced input: PBMCs or T cells enriched from blood (not recorded which). The TCR sequence derives from a woman in her 50s with acute COVID-19. The genes are TRBV5-6 and TRBJ2-5; a weak D match, TRBD1 (6 bases). The CDR3 spells CASSQQGLPETQYF. The CDR3 DNA is TGTGCCAGCAGTCAACAGGGTCTCCCAGAGACCCAGTACTTC.